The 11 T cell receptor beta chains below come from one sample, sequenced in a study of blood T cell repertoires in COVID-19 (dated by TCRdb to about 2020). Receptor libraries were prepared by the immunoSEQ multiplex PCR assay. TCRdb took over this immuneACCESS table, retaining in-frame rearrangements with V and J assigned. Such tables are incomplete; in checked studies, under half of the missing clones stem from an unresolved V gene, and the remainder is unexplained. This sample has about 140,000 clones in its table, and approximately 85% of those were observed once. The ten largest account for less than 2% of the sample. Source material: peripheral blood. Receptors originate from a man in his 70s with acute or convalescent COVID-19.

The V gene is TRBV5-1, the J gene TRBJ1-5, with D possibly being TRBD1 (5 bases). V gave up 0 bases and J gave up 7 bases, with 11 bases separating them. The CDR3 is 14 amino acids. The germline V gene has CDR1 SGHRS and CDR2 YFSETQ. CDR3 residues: CASSLEGRQQPQHF. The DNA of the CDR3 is TGCGCCAGCAGCTTGGAAGGCAGACAGCAGCCCCAGCATTTT.

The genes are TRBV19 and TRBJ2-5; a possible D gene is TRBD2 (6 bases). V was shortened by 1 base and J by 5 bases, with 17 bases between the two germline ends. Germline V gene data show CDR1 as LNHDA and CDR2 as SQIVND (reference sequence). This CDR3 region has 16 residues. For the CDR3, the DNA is TGTGCCAGTAGTATAGGGGGGGTAGGAGGAGCGGAGACCCAGTACTTC. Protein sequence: CASSIGGVGGAETQYF.

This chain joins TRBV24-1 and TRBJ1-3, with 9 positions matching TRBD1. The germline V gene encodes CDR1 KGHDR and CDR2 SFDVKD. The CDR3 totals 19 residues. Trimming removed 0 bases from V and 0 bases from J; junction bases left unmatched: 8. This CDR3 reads CATSDLPEGQGSSGNTIYF. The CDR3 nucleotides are TGTGCCACCAGTGATTTGCCCGAGGGACAGGGCTCCTCTGGAAACACCATATATTTT.

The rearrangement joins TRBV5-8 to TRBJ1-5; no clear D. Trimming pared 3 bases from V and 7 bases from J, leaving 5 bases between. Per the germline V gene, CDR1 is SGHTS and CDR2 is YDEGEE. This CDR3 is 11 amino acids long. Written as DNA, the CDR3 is TGTGCCAGCAGCTATAGACAGCCCCAGCATTTT. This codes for CASSYRQPQHF.

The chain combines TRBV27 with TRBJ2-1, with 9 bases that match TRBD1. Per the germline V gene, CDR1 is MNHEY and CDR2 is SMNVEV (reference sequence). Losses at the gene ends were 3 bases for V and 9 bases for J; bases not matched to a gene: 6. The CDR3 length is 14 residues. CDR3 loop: CASSFTGQGREQFF. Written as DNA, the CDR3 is TGTGCCAGCAGTTTTACGGGACAGGGCCGTGAGCAGTTCTTC.

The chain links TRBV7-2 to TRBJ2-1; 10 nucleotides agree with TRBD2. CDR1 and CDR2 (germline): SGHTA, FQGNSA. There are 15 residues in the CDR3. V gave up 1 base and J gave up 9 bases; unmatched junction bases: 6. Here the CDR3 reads CASSLGSGGAIEQFF. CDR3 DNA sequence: TGTGCCAGCAGCTTAGGAAGCGGGGGGGCCATTGAGCAGTTCTTC.

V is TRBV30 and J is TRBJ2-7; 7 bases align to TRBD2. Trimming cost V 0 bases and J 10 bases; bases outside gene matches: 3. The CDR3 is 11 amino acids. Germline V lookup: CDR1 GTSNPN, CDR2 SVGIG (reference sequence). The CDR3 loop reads CAWSVRGEQYF. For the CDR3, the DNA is TGTGCCTGGAGTGTACGGGGGGAACAGTACTTC. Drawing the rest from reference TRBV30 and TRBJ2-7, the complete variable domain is SQTIHQWPATLVQPVGSPLSLECTVEGTSNPNLYWYRQAAGRGLQLLFYSVGIGQISSEVPQNLSASRPQDRQFILSSKKLLLSDSGFYLCAWSVRGEQYFGPGTRLTVT.

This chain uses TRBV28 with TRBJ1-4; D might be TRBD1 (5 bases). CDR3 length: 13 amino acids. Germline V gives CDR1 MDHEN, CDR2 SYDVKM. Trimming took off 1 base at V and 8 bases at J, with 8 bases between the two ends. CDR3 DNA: TGTGCCAGCAGTTTATCCTCAGGGGAAAAACTGTTTTTT. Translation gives CASSLSSGEKLFF.

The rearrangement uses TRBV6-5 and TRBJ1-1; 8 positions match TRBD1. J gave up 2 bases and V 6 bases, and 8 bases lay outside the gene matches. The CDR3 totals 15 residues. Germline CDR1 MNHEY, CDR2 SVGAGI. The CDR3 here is CASSHRGVINTEAFF. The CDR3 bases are TGTGCCAGCAGCCACAGGGGGGTCATTAACACTGAAGCTTTCTTT.

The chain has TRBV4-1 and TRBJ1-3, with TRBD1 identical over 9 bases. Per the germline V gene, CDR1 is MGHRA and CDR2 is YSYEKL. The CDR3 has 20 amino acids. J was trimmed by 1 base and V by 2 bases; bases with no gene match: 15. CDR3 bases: TGCGCCAGCAGCCAATATATCTCTAGGACAGGGGAAAAGTCTGGAAACACCATATATTTT. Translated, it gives CASSQYISRTGEKSGNTIYF.

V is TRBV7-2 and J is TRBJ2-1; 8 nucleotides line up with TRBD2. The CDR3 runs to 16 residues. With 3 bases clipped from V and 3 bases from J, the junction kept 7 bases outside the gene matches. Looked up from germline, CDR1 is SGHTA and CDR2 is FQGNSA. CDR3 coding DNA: TGTGCCAGCAGCTTCATTAGCGGGACCTTCTACAATGAGCAGTTCTTC. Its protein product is CASSFISGTFYNEQFF.